This entry lists 27 T cell receptor beta chains sequenced from one sample in a study of T cell repertoires in cytomegalovirus infection. A single record per CDR3 protein comes from TCRdb applying MiXCR to the reads. This sample has roughly 760,000 distinct CDR3 sequences, with 35% to 45% found just once. Sequenced material: PBMCs. The receptors were gathered from a human donor in good health (CMV status not recorded). Some clones in this sample may be carry-over from other donors' samples.

This chain links TRBV5-1 with TRBJ1-2; no definite D call. This CDR3 is built from 14 residues. The V end was cut by 2 bases, the J end by 7 bases, with 15 bases between. Germline CDR1 and CDR2: SGHRS and YFSETQ. The CDR3: CASSLNGVLAGYTF. The CDR3 DNA follows: TGCGCCAGCAGCTTAAATGGGGTTCTCGCTGGCTACACCTTC.

The genes are TRBV6-6 and TRBJ2-2; D unresolved. The CDR3 covers 14 residues. Trimming removed 0 bases from V and 3 bases from J, with 5 bases in between. Germline assignment: CDR1 MNHNY and CDR2 SVGAGI (reference sequence). CDR3 nucleotides: TGTGCCAGCAGTTACTCGATTTACACCGGGGAGCTGTTTTTT. The encoded protein is CASSYSIYTGELFF.

This chain links TRBV14 with TRBJ2-3; D is tentatively TRBD1 or TRBD2 (7 bases each). The CDR3 totals 22 residues. Trimming cost V 5 bases and J 0 bases, with 33 bases left between them. Germline V gene data show CDR1 as SGHDN and CDR2 as FVKESK. CDR3 sequence reads: CASSFDGGTAYHLTSSTDTQYF. In DNA, the CDR3 is TGTGCCAGCAGCTTCGACGGGGGGACAGCTTATCATCTAACTTCTAGCACAGATACGCAGTATTTT.

The J gene is TRBJ2-4, the V gene TRBV28, with D perhaps TRBD1 (5 bases). This CDR3 comprises 15 residues. CDR1 and CDR2 from the germline V gene are MDHEN and SYDVKM. Trimming cost V 7 bases and J 1 base, with 14 bases left between them. The DNA for the CDR3 is TGTGCCAGCACTTTTCAGGGATTTGCCAAAAACATTCAGTACTTC. This gives the protein CASTFQGFAKNIQYF.

The chain is built from TRBV19 and TRBJ2-6; 7 bases map to TRBD1. Germline V gives CDR1 LNHDA, CDR2 SQIVND (reference sequence). The CDR3 covers 15 residues. With V trimmed by 6 bases and J by 2 bases, 4 bases remained unmatched. CDR3 nucleotide sequence: TGTGCCAGTAGGCCCGACAGGGCTGGGGCCAACGTCCTGACTTTC. Encoded protein: CASRPDRAGANVLTF.

This clonotype showed up just a few times. The rearrangement joins TRBV12-3 or TRBV12-4 to TRBJ2-7; D call uncertain. The CDR3 is made up of 14 amino acids. V lost 1 base and J lost 7, with 14 bases in between. The CDR3 reads CASSLDRAMGEQYF. The CDR3 region has the DNA TGTGCCAGCAGTTTAGATAGGGCGATGGGGGAGCAGTACTTC.

This chain links TRBV7-6 with TRBJ1-1, with TRBD1 as a possible D gene (5 bases). Germline loops: CDR1 SGHVS, CDR2 FNYEAQ. V was trimmed by 1 base and J by 3 bases, leaving 18 bases between them. CDR3 size: 17 residues. CDR3: CASSLGSGFAGYTEAFF. CDR3 in DNA: TGTGCCAGCAGCTTAGGGTCAGGGTTCGCAGGTTACACTGAAGCTTTCTTT.

In its sample, this clonotype was seen many times. This chain joins TRBV7-2 and TRBJ1-4; unclear D gene. The CDR3 extends over 15 amino acids. CDR1 and CDR2 from the germline V gene are SGHTA and FQGNSA. V gave up 1 base and J gave up 5 bases, with 11 bases separating them. CDR3 sequence: CASSLVYGENEKLFF. Written as DNA, the CDR3 is TGTGCCAGCAGCTTAGTGTACGGGGAAAATGAAAAACTGTTTTTT.

This chain connects TRBV4-1 to TRBJ1-2; D possibly corresponds to TRBD1 (6 bases). This CDR3 spans 16 amino acids. The V gene lost 1 base and the J gene lost 2 bases, with 14 bases spanning the gap. The V gene's germline CDR1 is MGHRA and CDR2 YSYEKL. The CDR3, as DNA: TGCGCCAGCAGCCAAGCCCGGGGAAGGGGGAACTATGGCTACACCTTC. Protein sequence: CASSQARGRGNYGYTF.

The sample holds a few counts of this clonotype. This rearrangement joins TRBV6-2 or TRBV6-3 to TRBJ2-7; D is possibly TRBD2 (6 bases). Germline values: CDR1 MNHEY, CDR2 SVGEGT. V lost 5 bases and J lost 1, with 15 bases in between. This CDR3 is 15 amino acids long. The CDR3 nucleotides read TGTGCCAGCAGTCCGATCGACGGGGGATCCTACGAGCAGTACTTC. Encoded protein: CASSPIDGGSYEQYF.

This chain connects TRBV5-1 to TRBJ2-3; D possibly corresponds to TRBD2 (6 bases). V was pared by 0 bases and J by 2 bases, with 10 bases between. This CDR3 has 15 residues. Germline V gene lookup returns CDR1 SGHRS and CDR2 YFSETQ. CDR3 coding DNA: TGCGCCAGCAGCTTGGAAGGGACTCCCACAGATACGCAGTATTTT. This encodes CASSLEGTPTDTQYF.

Only a few counts were recorded for this clonotype. The gene calls are TRBV27 and TRBJ2-5, with 9 bases lining up with TRBD2. The V and J ends lost 6 bases and 1 base, in that order; junction bases with no gene match: 6. The CDR3 extends over 15 amino acids. Germline lookup yields CDR1 MNHEY and CDR2 SMNVEV (reference sequence). For the CDR3, the DNA is TGTGCCAGCAGCGATCTAGCGGGGAGCCAAGAGACCCAGTACTTC. As protein: CASSDLAGSQETQYF.

This clonotype occurred a few times. CDR3 nucleotides: TGTGCCAGCAGCCTTTTTATTAGCAATCAGCCCCAGCATTTT. It yields the protein CASSLFISNQPQHF. The chain employs TRBV4-2 and TRBJ1-5; D is unresolved. The CDR3 has 14 residues. Germline values: CDR1 LGHNA, CDR2 YNFKEQ. Trimming left V 4 bases short and J 0 bases short, with 7 bases between.

The rearrangement links TRBV15 to TRBJ2-2; D is unclear. Trimming removed 0 bases from V and 0 bases from J, with 17 bases in between. This CDR3 comprises 19 residues. CDR1 LNHNV and CDR2 YYDKDF come from the germline V gene (reference sequence). CDR3 sequence (DNA): TGTGCCACCAGCAGAGATCCTATGGGCAGCCACGCGAACACCGGGGAGCTGTTTTTT. Translated, it gives CATSRDPMGSHANTGELFF.

This clonotype was found a few times. The chain recombines TRBV27 with TRBJ2-1; tentative D call: TRBD2 (5 bases). V shed 4 bases and J shed 6 bases, with 10 bases lying between them. The CDR3 sequence is 13 residues long. Germline V gene lookup returns CDR1 MNHEY and CDR2 SMNVEV (reference sequence). The CDR3 DNA sequence: TGTGCCAGCAGTTCTACTAGTTTCAATGAGCAGTTCTTC. Translation gives CASSSTSFNEQFF.

The gene calls are TRBV2 and TRBJ2-3; 7 bases match TRBD2. V gave up 7 bases and J gave up 3 bases; unmatched junction bases: 10. Germline CDR1 is SNHLY and CDR2 is FYNNEI. CDR3 length equals 15 residues. CDR3 residues: CASKGGGRGTDTQYF. The CDR3 DNA reads TGTGCCAGCAAGGGCGGCGGGAGAGGGACAGATACGCAGTATTTT.

Turning to this clonotype: One end of the junction does not line up with germline, which may come from a read error. The chain combines TRBV7-7 with TRBJ1-6; D not certain. CDR1 SSHAT and CDR2 FNYEAQ come from the germline V gene (reference sequence). CDR3 length: 13 residues. Here the CDR3 DNA reads TGTGCTAGCAGCTTTGGGCAGTGGGGACCCCTCCACTTT. Protein: CASSFGQWGPLHF.

To note about this clonotype: A read error may be the cause here, since a much bigger clone is one base away. The rearrangement links TRBV6-1 to TRBJ2-2, with a possible D match to TRBD2 (6 bases). Germline V gene sequence: CDR1 MNHNS, CDR2 SASEGT. The CDR3 spans 15 residues. CDR3 in amino acids: CASSKAGIGTGELFF. The CDR3 nucleotides are TGTGCCAGCAGTAAAGCGGGTATAGGGACCGGGGAGCTGTTTTTT.

J is TRBJ2-3 and V is TRBV20-1; weak D call: TRBD2 (6 bases). CDR3 length: 15 residues. V gave up 0 bases and J gave up 2 bases, with 12 bases separating them. The germline CDR1 and CDR2 sequences are DFQATT and SNEGSKA (reference sequence). The CDR3 loop reads CSARDLLAYTDTQYF. Here the CDR3 DNA reads TGCAGTGCTAGAGATTTACTAGCATACACAGATACGCAGTATTTT.

The table lists this clonotype with a few counts. This may stem from a read error, because a much larger clone lies one nucleotide away. This chain links TRBV20-1 with TRBJ1-5, with D uncertain. The CDR3 contains 14 residues. Germline V CDR1 and CDR2: DFQATT, SNEGSKA (reference sequence). V lost 4 bases and J lost 5, with 15 bases in between. The CDR3 DNA reads TGCAGTGCTAAGCCGGCGGGCCGGTATCAGCCCCAGCATTTT. As protein: CSAKPAGRYQPQHF.

In this sample, this clonotype turned up many times. The rearrangement links TRBV28 to TRBJ1-5; 8 bases map to TRBD1. From germline, CDR1 is MDHEN and CDR2 SYDVKM. The CDR3 sequence is 15 residues long. With V trimmed by 6 bases and J by 2 bases, 6 bases remained unmatched. The CDR3 DNA reads TGTGCCAGCAGCCTTACAGGGGGGGGCAATCAGCCCCAGCATTTT. Protein product: CASSLTGGGNQPQHF.

J is TRBJ2-5 and V is TRBV20-1, with TRBD1 matching over 8 bases. Germline CDR1 DFQATT, CDR2 SNEGSKA (reference sequence). The CDR3 is 14 residues long. V lost 4 bases, J lost 5 bases, and 9 bases stayed unmatched. The CDR3 loop reads CSATSGGEGETQYF. CDR3 nucleotide sequence: TGCAGTGCTACCTCAGGGGGCGAAGGGGAGACCCAGTACTTC.

This rearrangement joins TRBV6-5 to TRBJ1-3; D remains ambiguous. Germline loops: CDR1 MNHEY, CDR2 SVGAGI. With 0 bases removed from V and 3 bases from J, the gap between germline ends came to 9 bases. The CDR3 length is 15 residues. CDR3 loop: CASSYSSLGGNTIYF. DNA of the CDR3: TGTGCCAGCAGTTACTCGAGTCTGGGTGGAAACACCATATATTTT.

Concerning this clonotype: The conserved closing phenylalanine or tryptophan is absent in this CDR3, likely reflecting a read error. The rearrangement links TRBV28 to TRBJ2-7; 7 bases align to TRBD1. The CDR3 has 19 amino acids. After removal of 4 bases from V and 0 bases from J, the junction contained 18 bases not matched to a gene. Germline V lookup: CDR1 MDHEN, CDR2 SYDVKM. The CDR3 DNA reads as TGTGCCAGCAGTTCCCCAGGGGAGACAGGGTTCCGGAGCTCCTACGAGCAGTACTTA. Amino acids: CASSSPGETGFRSSYEQYL.

The chain has TRBV25-1 and TRBJ2-3, with unresolved D. The CDR3 has 15 residues. Germline values: CDR1 MGHDK, CDR2 SYGVNS. With 1 base removed from V and 2 bases from J, the gap between germline ends came to 10 bases. CDR3 protein: CASSESGPHTDTQYF. DNA of the CDR3: TGTGCCAGCAGTGAATCTGGGCCCCACACAGATACGCAGTATTTT.

CDR3 sequence (DNA): TGTGCCAGTAGTATTGGACTGGGCCGTGAAGCTTTCTTT. It yields the protein CASSIGLGREAFF. This chain links TRBV19 with TRBJ1-1; no clear D gene. Germline assignment: CDR1 LNHDA and CDR2 SQIVND (reference sequence). This CDR3 is built from 13 residues. Trimming left V 3 bases short and J 7 bases short, with 12 bases between. The whole variable domain, remainder taken from reference TRBV19 and TRBJ1-1, is DGGITQSPKYLFRKEGQNVTLSCEQNLNHDAMYWYRQDPGQGLRLIYYSQIVNDFQKGDIAEGYSVSREKKESFPLTVTSAQKNPTAFYLCASSIGLGREAFFGQGTRLTVV.

This clonotype has more than one count but fewer than ten. The rearrangement links TRBV28 to TRBJ1-1; D unresolved. Trimming removed 6 bases at V and 5 bases at J, with 7 bases between. Germline V gives CDR1 MDHEN, CDR2 SYDVKM. The CDR3 loop spans 11 amino acids. The CDR3 sequence: CASRARTEAFF. The CDR3 DNA sequence: TGTGCCAGCAGGGCAAGGACTGAAGCTTTCTTT.